This record concerns one T cell receptor (beta chain) sequence. Cohorts were determined from participant-reported clinical history. Symptom resolution, clearance, or two negative PCRs marked the recovered donors of Cohort 3. The data derive from a study of blood T cell repertoires in COVID-19. Study-level background: PBMCs, B-cell-depleted T cells, or T cells were the source of the cDNA or gDNA that made up the material.

Germline CDR1 is MDHEN and CDR2 is SYDVKM. The CDR3 has 14 residues. V lost 2 bases, J lost 8 bases, and 5 bases stayed unmatched. The authors' processing: Using reference gene primer amplification, nucleated cell counts were estimated. Clones were sequenced by immunoSEQ multiplex PCR, and TCRdb holds only the in-frame ones, with some missing. The V and J calls and clone size were taken over from that table, and D and trimming were inferred from the DNA. Of some 390,000 clones listed, around 87% are singletons. This clonotype was obtained from a man aged 25-45 years who had recovered from COVID-19. Sequencing was done on a sample of PBMCs or T cells enriched from blood (not recorded which). The gene calls are TRBV28 and TRBJ2-1; 8 positions match TRBD2. The CDR3, as DNA: TGTGCCAGCAGTTTAGTGGGACTAGAATATGAGCAGTTCTTC. It encodes CASSLVGLEYEQFF. Drawing the rest from reference TRBV28 and TRBJ2-1, the complete variable domain is DVKVTQSSRYLVKRTGEKVFLECVQDMDHENMFWYRQDPGLGLRLIYFSYDVKMKEKGDIPEGYSVSREKKERFSLILESASTNQTSMYLCASSLVGLEYEQFFGPGTRLTVL.